This T cell receptor beta chain derives from a study of blood T cell repertoires in COVID-19. About the research overall: Sites across the United States, Italy and Spain contributed samples from acute and convalescent COVID-19. In each case, the material was cDNA or gDNA derived from T cells, B-cell-depleted T cells, or PBMCs.

As processed by the authors: Counts of nucleated cells, estimated from reference gene primer amplification, were obtained. Assay: immunoSEQ multiplex PCR; the TCRdb copy retains only in-frame clones and omits some. The V and J calls and clone size come from that table; D and trimming were worked out from the DNA. In the table there are fewer than 150,000 clones, around 80% of which are singletons. CDR3 length: 15 amino acids. Germline CDR1 is KGHSH and CDR2 is LQKENI. Trimming stripped 3 bases from V and 1 base from J, with 10 bases between. The chain couples TRBV18 to TRBJ1-5, with D perhaps TRBD1 (5 bases). This TCR was sampled from a human donor in a cohort sampled during active COVID-19. Sequenced material: peripheral blood. The CDR3 reads CASSPEGPSNQPQHF. The CDR3 coding sequence is TGTGCCAGCTCACCGGAGGGACCAAGCAATCAGCCCCAGCATTTT. Combining the CDR3 with reference TRBV18 and TRBJ1-5 gives the whole variable domain NAGVMQNPRHLVRRRGQEARLRCSPMKGHSHVYWYRQLPEEGLKFMVYLQKENIIDESGMPKERFSAEFPKEGPSILRIQQVVRGDSAAYFCASSPEGPSNQPQHFGDGTRLSIL.